Sequencing of this TCR beta chain was carried out in a study of cytotoxic CD8 clonotypes in ibrutinib-treated CLL. Assay: immunoSEQ multiplex PCR; the TCRdb copy retains only in-frame clones and omits some. The sample records roughly 49,000 clones, less than 90% being singletons. Unmatched junction bases numbered 8, after V lost 3 bases and J lost 3 bases. Looked up from germline, CDR1 is LNHDA and CDR2 is SQIVND (reference sequence). The CDR3 runs to 17 residues. The chain carries TRBV19 and TRBJ2-3, with 11 bases that match TRBD1. The material was PBMCs, obtained after 24 months of ibrutinib treatment. The receptor's source is a human donor with chronic lymphocytic leukemia. CDR3 protein: CASSMRRTGGATDTQYF. The CDR3 DNA reads TGTGCCAGTAGTATGAGAAGGACAGGGGGCGCAACAGATACGCAGTATTTT.